This TCR beta chain was obtained from a study of blood T cell repertoires in COVID-19. Across the study: Acute-phase and convalescent COVID-19 samples originated in the United States, Italy and Spain. Sample material is recorded as cDNA or gDNA derived from T cells, B-cell-depleted T cells, or PBMCs.

Original processing methods: Estimated nucleated cell counts came from reference gene primer amplification. Method: immunoSEQ multiplex PCR; TCRdb's copy keeps in-frame clones and lacks some. The V and J calls and clone size come from that table; D and trimming were worked out from the DNA. The sample lists some 110,000 clones; roughly 82% were seen once. V lost 3 bases to trimming and J lost 4 bases, with 15 bases between them. The germline gives CDR1 GTSNPN, CDR2 SVGIG (reference sequence). The CDR3 runs to 15 residues. V gene TRBV30 combines with J gene TRBJ1-4; no definite D call. This TCR came from a man between 60 and 75 years old with acute or convalescent COVID-19. The sample comprised peripheral blood. The CDR3 here is CAWRQRREDNEKLFF. As DNA, the CDR3 is TGTGCCTGGAGGCAAAGACGAGAGGATAATGAAAAACTGTTTTTT.